Listed below are T cell receptor beta chains from one sample, sequenced in a study of blood T cell repertoires in COVID-19. Method: immunoSEQ multiplex PCR; TCRdb's copy keeps in-frame clones and lacks some. The repertoire has over 70,000 clones, roughly 90% of them found once; the top ten carry about 18%. Sample: peripheral blood. These receptors originate from a human donor in a cohort sampled during active COVID-19. Both conserved end residues are part of each CDR3. D genes are given only for firm matches. Not every row has a clone size; where given, it reads once, few, many or a size class.

D gene: .
J gene: TRBJ2-7
V gene: TRBV5-1
clone size: .
CDR3 protein: CASSRTTGPSVEQYF
CDR3 DNA: TGCGCCAGCAGCAGAACGACAGGACCCTCGGTCGAGCAGTACTTC

D gene: .
J gene: TRBJ2-7
V gene: TRBV7-3
clone size: .
CDR3 protein: CASRLRAEVDGEQYF
CDR3 DNA: TGTGCCAGCAGATTACGGGCGGAGGTGGATGGCGAGCAGTACTTC

D gene: .
J gene: TRBJ2-5
V gene: TRBV28
clone size: .
CDR3 protein: CASSYTGLRRETQYF
CDR3 DNA: TGTGCCAGCAGTTACACCGGACTGCGACGAGAGACCCAGTACTTC

D gene: .
J gene: TRBJ2-2
V gene: TRBV25-1
clone size: once
CDR3 protein: CASSESRTANTGELFF
CDR3 DNA: TGTGCCAGCAGTGAATCGAGGACAGCGAACACCGGGGAGCTGTTTTTT

D gene: .
J gene: TRBJ1-6
V gene: TRBV20-1
clone size: .
CDR3 protein: CSASTGWDSPLHF
CDR3 DNA: TGCAGTGCTAGTACGGGTTGGGATTCACCCCTCCACTTT

D gene: TRBD2
J gene: TRBJ2-1
V gene: TRBV6-5
clone size: .
CDR3 protein: CASSYTSGSVGNEQFF
CDR3 DNA: TGTGCCAGCAGTTACACGAGCGGGAGTGTCGGGAACGAGCAGTTCTTC

D gene: .
J gene: TRBJ1-2
V gene: TRBV6-1
clone size: .
CDR3 protein: CASSDRGGLSRAGYTF
CDR3 DNA: TGTGCCAGCAGTGATCGCGGAGGGTTGAGCCGAGCGGGCTACACCTTC

D gene: TRBD1
J gene: TRBJ2-2
V gene: TRBV7-7
clone size: .
CDR3 protein: CASSLGQGDTGELFF
CDR3 DNA: TGTGCTAGCAGCTTGGGACAGGGTGACACCGGGGAGCTGTTTTTT

D gene: .
J gene: TRBJ1-2
V gene: TRBV6-6
clone size: .
CDR3 protein: CASRLSASGGYTF
CDR3 DNA: TGTGCCAGCAGGTTGAGCGCCTCCGGGGGCTACACCTTC

D gene: TRBD1
J gene: TRBJ2-2
V gene: TRBV10-3
clone size: .
CDR3 protein: CAISESPGGLDGELFF
CDR3 DNA: TGTGCCATCAGTGAGTCGCCAGGGGGCCTAGACGGGGAGCTGTTTTTT

D gene: .
J gene: TRBJ1-5
V gene: TRBV30
clone size: .
CDR3 protein: CAWSVQGQQPQHF
CDR3 DNA: TGTGCCTGGAGTGTACAGGGACAACAGCCCCAGCATTTT

D gene: .
J gene: TRBJ2-7
V gene: TRBV7-8
clone size: .
CDR3 protein: CASSNRVVVHEQYF
CDR3 DNA: TGTGCCAGCAGTAATCGGGTAGTAGTCCACGAGCAGTACTTC

D gene: .
J gene: TRBJ2-7
V gene: TRBV30
clone size: .
CDR3 protein: CAWTDGVGYEQYF
CDR3 DNA: TGTGCCTGGACGGATGGAGTGGGTTACGAGCAGTACTTC

D gene: .
J gene: TRBJ1-1
V gene: TRBV5-1
clone size: .
CDR3 protein: CASSPAPGVNTEAFF
CDR3 DNA: TGCGCCAGCAGCCCGGCGCCCGGGGTGAACACTGAAGCTTTCTTT

D gene: .
J gene: TRBJ1-4
V gene: TRBV28
clone size: once
CDR3 protein: CASSLSAAGEKLFF
CDR3 DNA: TGTGCCAGCAGTTTATCCGCCGCGGGGGAAAAACTGTTTTTT

D gene: TRBD1
J gene: TRBJ1-2
V gene: TRBV5-6
clone size: .
CDR3 protein: CASSSSAGTAYGYTF
CDR3 DNA: TGTGCCAGCAGCTCTTCCGCCGGGACAGCCTATGGCTACACCTTC

D gene: .
J gene: TRBJ1-2
V gene: TRBV29-1
clone size: .
CDR3 protein: CSVGGHGGKYGYTF
CDR3 DNA: TGCAGCGTTGGGGGGCACGGGGGGAAATATGGCTACACCTTC

D gene: .
J gene: TRBJ2-2
V gene: TRBV28
clone size: .
CDR3 protein: CASSVRVGELFF
CDR3 DNA: TGTGCCAGCAGTGTCAGGGTTGGGGAGCTGTTTTTT

D gene: .
J gene: TRBJ2-1
V gene: TRBV7-8
clone size: once
CDR3 protein: CASSPTAYNEQFF
CDR3 DNA: TGTGCCAGCAGCCCCACAGCATACAATGAGCAGTTCTTC

D gene: TRBD1
J gene: TRBJ1-1
V gene: TRBV19
clone size: .
CDR3 protein: CASSSWTGQGLRAFF
CDR3 DNA: TGTGCCAGTAGTTCCTGGACAGGGCAAGGGCTACGCGCTTTCTTT

D gene: .
J gene: TRBJ2-5
V gene: TRBV5-6
clone size: .
CDR3 protein: CASSPTRDILEETQYF
CDR3 DNA: TGTGCCAGCAGCCCCACCCGGGACATACTTGAAGAGACCCAGTACTTC

D gene: .
J gene: TRBJ2-5
V gene: TRBV7-2
clone size: .
CDR3 protein: CASSAGEQETQYF
CDR3 DNA: TGTGCCAGCAGCGCAGGGGAACAAGAGACCCAGTACTTC

D gene: TRBD1
J gene: TRBJ1-4
V gene: TRBV30
clone size: .
CDR3 protein: CAWSALDRGLTNEKLFF
CDR3 DNA: TGTGCCTGGAGTGCGTTGGACAGGGGCCTAACTAATGAAAAACTGTTTTTT

D gene: TRBD2
J gene: TRBJ2-1
V gene: TRBV12-5
clone size: .
CDR3 protein: CASGFRPSRGGSYNEQFF
CDR3 DNA: TGTGCTAGTGGTTTTAGGCCATCGCGGGGGGGCTCCTACAATGAGCAGTTCTTC

D gene: .
J gene: TRBJ2-2
V gene: TRBV5-1
clone size: .
CDR3 protein: CASSLIGEVTGELFF
CDR3 DNA: TGCGCCAGCAGCTTGATAGGGGAGGTCACCGGGGAGCTGTTTTTT

D gene: .
J gene: TRBJ2-1
V gene: TRBV4-1
clone size: .
CDR3 protein: CASSQDVTTFGEQFF
CDR3 DNA: TGCGCCAGCAGCCAAGACGTAACCACTTTTGGTGAGCAGTTCTTC

D gene: TRBD1
J gene: TRBJ1-1
V gene: TRBV24-1
clone size: .
CDR3 protein: CATSPGGNTEAFF
CDR3 DNA: TGTGCCACCAGCCCAGGGGGCAACACTGAAGCTTTCTTT

D gene: .
J gene: TRBJ1-2
V gene: TRBV5-1
clone size: .
CDR3 protein: CATRTSREDGYTF
CDR3 DNA: TGCGCCACCCGAACCTCCAGGGAGGATGGCTACACCTTC

D gene: .
J gene: TRBJ1-2
V gene: TRBV4-1
clone size: .
CDR3 protein: CASSQTGLSYGYTF
CDR3 DNA: TGCGCCAGCAGCCAGACAGGCCTGAGCTATGGCTACACCTTC

D gene: TRBD2
J gene: TRBJ2-5
V gene: TRBV7-3
clone size: .
CDR3 protein: CASSLGLAGGTQETQYF
CDR3 DNA: TGTGCCAGCAGCTTAGGGCTAGCGGGGGGAACCCAAGAGACCCAGTACTTC

D gene: .
J gene: TRBJ2-7
V gene: TRBV2
clone size: once
CDR3 protein: CASTRGAYEQYF
CDR3 DNA: TGTGCCAGCACCAGGGGCGCTTACGAGCAGTACTTC

D gene: .
J gene: TRBJ2-7
V gene: TRBV25-1
clone size: .
CDR3 protein: CASSELGTTTYEQYF
CDR3 DNA: TGTGCCAGCAGTGAACTCGGGACAACAACCTACGAGCAGTACTTC

D gene: .
J gene: TRBJ2-7
V gene: TRBV7-9
clone size: once
CDR3 protein: CASSLETGQYF
CDR3 DNA: TGTGCCAGCAGCTTAGAGACGGGGCAGTACTTC

D gene: .
J gene: TRBJ1-3
V gene: TRBV12-3/TRBV12-4
clone size: .
CDR3 protein: CASTIGAGNTIYF
CDR3 DNA: TGTGCCAGCACTATAGGGGCAGGAAACACCATATATTTT

D gene: .
J gene: TRBJ1-5
V gene: TRBV29-1
clone size: .
CDR3 protein: CSVGTPNQPQHF
CDR3 DNA: TGCAGCGTTGGGACACCGAATCAGCCCCAGCATTTT

D gene: TRBD1
J gene: TRBJ1-1
V gene: TRBV10-3
clone size: .
CDR3 protein: CAISGTEHEAFF
CDR3 DNA: TGTGCCATCAGCGGGACAGAGCATGAAGCTTTCTTT

D gene: .
J gene: TRBJ1-5
V gene: TRBV6-2/TRBV6-3
clone size: .
CDR3 protein: CASSGQSSNQPQHF
CDR3 DNA: TGTGCCAGCAGTGGACAGAGTAGCAATCAGCCCCAGCATTTT

D gene: TRBD2
J gene: TRBJ2-1
V gene: TRBV7-7
clone size: few
CDR3 protein: CASSLGLAGEYNEQFF
CDR3 DNA: TGTGCTAGCAGCTTGGGACTAGCGGGGGAATACAATGAGCAGTTCTTC

D gene: .
J gene: TRBJ1-4
V gene: TRBV29-1
clone size: .
CDR3 protein: CSVGALSVGEKLFF
CDR3 DNA: TGCAGCGTTGGCGCTTTATCTGTTGGTGAAAAACTGTTTTTT

D gene: .
J gene: TRBJ1-1
V gene: TRBV2
clone size: .
CDR3 protein: CASTVGQPNTEAFF
CDR3 DNA: TGTGCCAGCACCGTGGGGCAGCCCAACACTGAAGCTTTCTTT

D gene: TRBD1
J gene: TRBJ1-2
V gene: TRBV5-6
clone size: .
CDR3 protein: CASSLPTGGARGYTF
CDR3 DNA: TGTGCCAGCAGCTTGCCGACAGGGGGCGCCAGGGGCTACACCTTC

D gene: .
J gene: TRBJ1-4
V gene: TRBV10-3
clone size: .
CDR3 protein: CAISEPGLYEKLFF
CDR3 DNA: TGTGCCATCAGTGAACCGGGACTTTATGAAAAACTGTTTTTT

D gene: .
J gene: TRBJ2-1
V gene: TRBV7-9
clone size: .
CDR3 protein: CASSLGLRYNEQFF
CDR3 DNA: TGTGCCAGCAGCTTAGGTTTGCGTTACAATGAGCAGTTCTTC

D gene: .
J gene: TRBJ2-7
V gene: TRBV7-3
clone size: .
CDR3 protein: CASSSTGTYEQYF
CDR3 DNA: TGTGCCAGCAGCTCGACAGGTACCTACGAGCAGTACTTC

D gene: TRBD2
J gene: TRBJ2-2
V gene: TRBV5-8
clone size: .
CDR3 protein: CASTPWASGNTGELFF
CDR3 DNA: TGTGCCAGCACCCCATGGGCTAGCGGTAACACCGGGGAGCTGTTTTTT

D gene: TRBD1
J gene: TRBJ2-7
V gene: TRBV5-1
clone size: .
CDR3 protein: CASSLAGTEVYEQYF
CDR3 DNA: TGCGCCAGCAGCTTGGCAGGGACAGAAGTCTACGAGCAGTACTTC

D gene: TRBD2
J gene: TRBJ2-1
V gene: TRBV28
clone size: .
CDR3 protein: CASSLGGLAGSYNEQFF
CDR3 DNA: TGTGCCAGCAGTTTGGGGGGACTAGCGGGCTCCTACAATGAGCAGTTCTTC

D gene: .
J gene: TRBJ2-7
V gene: TRBV7-3
clone size: .
CDR3 protein: CASSPARQATYEQYF
CDR3 DNA: TGTGCCAGCAGCCCCGCGAGACAGGCCACCTACGAGCAGTACTTC

D gene: TRBD1
J gene: TRBJ1-2
V gene: TRBV7-9
clone size: .
CDR3 protein: CASSFAQGAGYGYTF
CDR3 DNA: TGTGCCAGCAGCTTTGCACAGGGGGCTGGCTATGGCTACACCTTC

D gene: TRBD1
J gene: TRBJ1-5
V gene: TRBV7-2
clone size: .
CDR3 protein: CASSSGQGSQPQHF
CDR3 DNA: TGTGCCAGCAGCTCCGGACAGGGAAGTCAGCCCCAGCATTTT

D gene: .
J gene: TRBJ2-7
V gene: TRBV7-9
clone size: .
CDR3 protein: CASSASSGEYEQYF
CDR3 DNA: TGTGCCAGCAGCGCGAGCTCCGGGGAGTACGAGCAGTACTTC

D gene: .
J gene: TRBJ1-1
V gene: TRBV30
clone size: few
CDR3 protein: CAWSDPDRNMNTEAFF
CDR3 DNA: TGTGCCTGGAGCGATCCTGACAGAAACATGAACACTGAAGCTTTCTTT

D gene: TRBD1
J gene: TRBJ1-4
V gene: TRBV18
clone size: .
CDR3 protein: CASSPPGQGGEKLFF
CDR3 DNA: TGTGCCAGCTCACCACCGGGACAGGGTGGAGAAAAACTGTTTTTT

D gene: .
J gene: TRBJ1-6
V gene: TRBV6-1
clone size: .
CDR3 protein: CASSDDRINSPLHF
CDR3 DNA: TGTGCCAGCAGTGACGACAGGATTAATTCACCCCTCCACTTT

D gene: TRBD1
J gene: TRBJ1-2
V gene: TRBV29-1
clone size: .
CDR3 protein: CSVVTGGDGYTF
CDR3 DNA: TGCAGCGTTGTTACAGGGGGCGATGGCTACACCTTC

D gene: .
J gene: TRBJ2-1
V gene: TRBV4-3
clone size: once
CDR3 protein: CASSQDQPGGYYNEQFF
CDR3 DNA: TGCGCCAGCAGCCAAGATCAACCTGGGGGCTACTACAATGAGCAGTTCTTC

D gene: TRBD2
J gene: TRBJ2-1
V gene: TRBV3-1/TRBV3-2
clone size: .
CDR3 protein: CASSQRLAGGVGEQFF
CDR3 DNA: TGTGCCAGCAGCCAACGTCTGGCGGGAGGTGTGGGTGAGCAGTTCTTC